This T cell receptor (beta chain) was retrieved from a study of T cell changes during pregnancy in multiple sclerosis. Libraries were prepared by immunoSEQ multiplex PCR; TCRdb keeps only in-frame clonotypes and omits some of them. The table records around 30,000 clones, about 93% of them present only once. CDR3 length: 14 residues. V dropped 5 bases and J dropped 5; count of bases not matched to a gene: 6. CDR1 is SGHTA and CDR2 is FQGNSA in the germline V gene. The material sequenced was CD4+ T cells from peripheral blood mononuclear cells, taken after pregnancy. The TCR originated in a female donor with multiple sclerosis, enrolled in a pregnancy study. The rearrangement joins TRBV7-2 to TRBJ2-5; 9 positions agree with TRBD2. The CDR3 nucleotides are TGTGCCAGCAGCCCCCAGCGGGGGGTGGAGACCCAGTACTTC. It encodes CASSPQRGVETQYF.